What follows describes a single T cell receptor (beta chain). The germline CDR1 and CDR2 sequences are LGHDT and YNNKEL (reference sequence). The CDR3 has 19 residues. After removal of 4 bases from V and 4 bases from J, the junction contained 19 bases not matched to a gene. The assay was immunoSEQ multiplex PCR, and TCRdb's table has in-frame clones only and misses some. The sample lists 95,000 or so clones, under 85% seen once, with 20% to 25% in the top ten. This sample stems from a study of blood T cell repertoires in COVID-19. For the study at large: From the United States, Italy and Spain came samples of acute and convalescent COVID-19. Sources were T cells, B-cell-depleted T cells, or PBMCs; the material itself was cDNA or gDNA.

The sequenced sample was peripheral blood. This sequence originates from a human donor in a cohort sampled during active COVID-19. V usage is TRBV3-1 (or the pseudogene TRBV3-2) and J usage is TRBJ2-1, with 7 positions matching TRBD2. In DNA, the CDR3 is TGTGCCAGCAGCCCACTAGTAGGAAAGGGGCTAGCGGAGTACAATGAGCAGTTCTTC. It specifies CASSPLVGKGLAEYNEQFF.